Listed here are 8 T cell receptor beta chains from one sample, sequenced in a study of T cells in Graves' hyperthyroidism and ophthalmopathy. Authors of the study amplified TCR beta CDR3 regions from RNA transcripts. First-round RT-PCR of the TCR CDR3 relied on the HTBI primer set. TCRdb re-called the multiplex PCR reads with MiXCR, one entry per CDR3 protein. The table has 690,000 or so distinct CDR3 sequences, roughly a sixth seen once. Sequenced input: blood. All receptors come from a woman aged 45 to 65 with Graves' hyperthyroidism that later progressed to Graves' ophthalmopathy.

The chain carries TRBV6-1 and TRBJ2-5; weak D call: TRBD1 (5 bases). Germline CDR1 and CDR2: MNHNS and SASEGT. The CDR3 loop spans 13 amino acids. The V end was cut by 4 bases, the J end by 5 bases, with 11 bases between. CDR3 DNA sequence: TGTGCCAGCAGTGGCCAGGGATATGAGACCCAGTACTTC. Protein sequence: CASSGQGYETQYF.

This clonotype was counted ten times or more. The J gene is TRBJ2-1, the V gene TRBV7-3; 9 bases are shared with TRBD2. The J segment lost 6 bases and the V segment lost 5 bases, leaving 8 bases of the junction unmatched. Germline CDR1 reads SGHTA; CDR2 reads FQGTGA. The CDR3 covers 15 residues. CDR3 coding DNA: TGTGCCAGCAGCCCACTGGCTAGCGGGGTCAATGAGCAGTTCTTC. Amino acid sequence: CASSPLASGVNEQFF.

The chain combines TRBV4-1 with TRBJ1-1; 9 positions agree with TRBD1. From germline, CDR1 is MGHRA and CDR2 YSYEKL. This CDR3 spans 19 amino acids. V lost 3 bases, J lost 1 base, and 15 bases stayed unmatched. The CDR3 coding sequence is TGCGCCAGCAGCCACTACGTGCCTGGGACAGGGAATAAGAACACTGAAGCTTTCTTT. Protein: CASSHYVPGTGNKNTEAFF.

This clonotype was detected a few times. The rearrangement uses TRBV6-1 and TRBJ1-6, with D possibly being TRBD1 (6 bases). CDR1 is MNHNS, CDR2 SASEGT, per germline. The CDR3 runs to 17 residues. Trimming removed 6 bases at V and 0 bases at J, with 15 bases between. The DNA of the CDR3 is TGTGCCAGCAGCCAAAACAGGGCGAGCTCCTATAATTCACCCCTCCACTTT. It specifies CASSQNRASSYNSPLHF.

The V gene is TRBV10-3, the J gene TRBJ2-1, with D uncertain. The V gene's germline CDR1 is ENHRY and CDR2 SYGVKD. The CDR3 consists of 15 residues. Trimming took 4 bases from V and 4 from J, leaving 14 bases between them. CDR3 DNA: TGTGCCATCAGTGGAAAAGACAACGATTACAATGAGCAGTTCTTC. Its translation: CAISGKDNDYNEQFF.

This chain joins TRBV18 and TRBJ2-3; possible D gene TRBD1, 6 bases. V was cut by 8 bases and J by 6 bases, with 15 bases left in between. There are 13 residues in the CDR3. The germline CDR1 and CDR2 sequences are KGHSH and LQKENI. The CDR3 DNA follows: TGTGCCAGCCTAACAGACAGGTTGGATACGCAGTATTTT. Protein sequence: CASLTDRLDTQYF.

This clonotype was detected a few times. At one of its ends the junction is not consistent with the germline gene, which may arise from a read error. CDR3 nucleotide sequence: TGTGCTAGCACCACTGGGACAGGGTCCGGGGAGCTTTTTTTT. It translates to CASTTGTGSGELFF. The chain recombines TRBV7-7 with TRBJ2-2; TRBD1 matches 9 bases. CDR3 size: 14 residues. In germline, CDR1 is SSHAT, CDR2 FNYEAQ (reference sequence).

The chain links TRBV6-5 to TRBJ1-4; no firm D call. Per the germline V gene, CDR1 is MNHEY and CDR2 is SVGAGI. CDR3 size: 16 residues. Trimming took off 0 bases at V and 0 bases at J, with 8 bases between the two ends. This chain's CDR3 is CASSYSALATNEKLFF. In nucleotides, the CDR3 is TGTGCCAGCAGTTACTCGGCGCTTGCAACTAATGAAAAACTGTTTTTT.